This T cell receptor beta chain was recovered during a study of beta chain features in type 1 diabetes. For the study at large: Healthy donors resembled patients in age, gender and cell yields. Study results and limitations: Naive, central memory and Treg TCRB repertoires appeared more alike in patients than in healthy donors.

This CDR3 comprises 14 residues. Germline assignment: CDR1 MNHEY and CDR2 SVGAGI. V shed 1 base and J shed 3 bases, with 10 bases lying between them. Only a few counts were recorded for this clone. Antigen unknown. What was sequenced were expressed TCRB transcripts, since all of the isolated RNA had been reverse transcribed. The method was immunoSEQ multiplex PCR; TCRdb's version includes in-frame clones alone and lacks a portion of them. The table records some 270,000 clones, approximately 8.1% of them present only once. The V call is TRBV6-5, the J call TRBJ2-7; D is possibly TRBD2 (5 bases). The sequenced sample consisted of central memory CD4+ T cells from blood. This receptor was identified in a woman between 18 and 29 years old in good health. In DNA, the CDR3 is TGTGCCAGCAGTTACTTGCGGGCAGGCTACGAGCAGTACTTC. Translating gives CASSYLRAGYEQYF.